This TCR beta chain was documented in a study of T cells in Graves' hyperthyroidism and ophthalmopathy. The TCR beta CDR3 regions underwent amplification using RNA transcripts as the source. The primer set for the first-round RT-PCR of the TCR CDR3 was HTBI. Each CDR3 protein gets one entry after TCRdb re-called the multiplex PCR reads with MiXCR. Altogether approximately 500,000 distinct CDR3 sequences are present, under 60% being singletons, with the ten largest covering more than 7%. CDR3 size: 14 residues. V lost 1 base and J lost 8, with 11 bases in between. Germline loops: CDR1 SEHNR, CDR2 FQNEAQ (reference sequence). The hyperthyroidism was newly diagnosed and had lasted under 2 months; the patients were aged 18 to 65. Diagnosing involved the use of clinical symptoms, serum thyroxine and TRAb, thyroid ultrasound and orbital computed tomography.

V usage is TRBV7-9 and J usage is TRBJ1-4; D remains ambiguous. Input material: peripheral blood or thyroid tissue (not recorded which). This receptor was taken from a woman aged 18-30 years with Graves' hyperthyroidism. The CDR3 nucleotides read TGTGCCAGCAGCTTAGGCCGGGATCGGGAAAAACTGTTTTTT. The encoded protein is CASSLGRDREKLFF.